The clone carrying this T cell receptor (beta chain) showed up many times. Between the trimmed V and J ends, which lost 6 bases and 5 bases, there was a span of 10 bases. The V gene's germline CDR1 is MNHEY and CDR2 SMNVEV (reference sequence). CDR3 length equals 12 residues. Each CDR3 protein gets one entry after TCRdb re-called the RT-PCR reads with MiXCR. Of about 680,000 distinct CDR3 sequences in the sample, approximately 15% were seen once. Sequencing used memory CD4+ T cells from blood. The origin of this receptor is a female donor in good health, serving as a healthy control. The J gene is TRBJ2-5, the V gene TRBV27; D is perhaps TRBD1 (6 bases). CDR3 DNA: TGTGCCAGCAGGACAGGAGTGGAGACCCAGTACTTC. Protein: CASRTGVETQYF.